This T cell receptor beta chain was documented in a study of CD8+CD57+ T cells in acquired aplastic anemia. Whoever was chosen for sequencing had shown CD8+CD57+ cell expansion by flow cytometry. The CDR3 consists of 15 residues. Trimming shortened V by 0 bases and J by 3 bases, and 12 bases separated the two germline ends. Per germline, CDR1 LNHNV and CDR2 YYDKDF (reference sequence). CDR3 and TCR beta VDJ profiling relied on a genomic DNA template. A single record per CDR3 protein comes from TCRdb applying MiXCR to the reads. Here the sample spans over 150,000 distinct CDR3 sequences, around half being singletons.

The source material was sorted CD4+, CD8+, or CD8+CD57+ T cells (not recorded which) from PBMCs. This clonotype was obtained from a human donor with aplastic anemia. The chain carries TRBV15 and TRBJ2-7; D ambiguous. The CDR3: CATSRELGYSYEQYF. CDR3 in DNA: TGTGCCACCAGCAGAGAGTTGGGCTATAGCTACGAGCAGTACTTC.